This record concerns one TCR beta chain sequence. Which antigen it targets is not known. Base qualities are not recorded, but no much larger clone differs from it by a single base. The donors were healthy, HIV-negative adults with no recently reported acute infections or vaccinations. Every donor was a Caucasian adult residing in Nashville, Tennessee, USA. CD4+ T cells were enriched through magnetic negative selection, after which naive cells were positively selected on CD45RA and the remaining negative fraction served as the memory subset. Blood was obtained by leukapheresis, after which PBMCs were separated by Ficoll-Histopaque density gradient centrifugation and cryopreserved in liquid nitrogen vapor phase. Purity and quantity of every magnetically sorted T cell population were checked by analytical flow cytometry. Each sorted fraction had its genomic DNA isolated and then quantified by UV absorbance on a Nanodrop 2000c.

TCR CDR3 regions were amplified from genomic DNA by multiplex PCR using the deep immunoSEQ assay. For each cell subset, the extracted genomic DNA was distributed evenly across all wells of several immunoSEQ 96-well plates, and each plate served as one replicate. For sorted subsets, roughly 200 ng genomic DNA, equal to some 28,000 T cell genomes, was loaded into each replicate PCR. Purified libraries were quantified with a Qubit 3.0 fluorometer, sized on a Bioanalyzer 2100, and re-quantified with the KAPA Library Quantification kit. Each immunoSEQ 96-well plate was sequenced on its own single-read 150-cycle Illumina NextSeq 550 flow cell. The authors' pipeline ran thus. Because only junctional sequences without quality scores were contained in the immunoSEQ output, filtering matching that applied to full-length reads could not be performed. Sequences were annotated with PyIR, a Python wrapper for IgBLAST v1.9, using IMGT germline references to assign V/J genes and CDR3. Any read was removed if the V/J assignment was weak (E-value above 1e-6), the CDR3 was missing, or the read contained stop codons, out-of-frame junctions, or ambiguous translated residues. V3J clonotypes were defined as sequences sharing the same inferred V gene, J gene, and CDR3 amino acid sequence. Percentage overlap between repertoires was computed as shared unique clonotypes divided by the size of the smaller repertoire. RTK rarefaction, the Chao1 estimator, and Recon v2.1 estimates of unobserved clonotypes were used to assess repertoire richness. For all TCRbeta clonotypes obtained by the gDNA method from several donors, generation probabilities were computed with OLGA. TCRdb provides this immuneACCESS table in a form limited to in-frame rearrangements. Some clones are lacking; in checked studies, under half of them reflect an unresolved V gene, and why the rest are absent is not known. Clone size and the V and J calls come from that table; the DNA yielded D and trimming. This sample is represented by approximately 2.1 million clones; more than 80% of them were singletons. The ten largest clonotypes hold under 0.45% of the sample.

This record comes from a study of shared clonotypes between healthy human individuals (dated by TCRdb to the early 2020s). For context, the study as a whole: The cohort comprised a couple of women and a few men aged 18 to 49 years. Leukapheresis yielded between about 0.94 and 8.9 billion PBMCs per donor. Blood TCR repertoires of about 5 healthy adults were deeply sequenced to estimate repertoire size and the extent of clonotype sharing between individuals. For each donor, CD4 naive and CD4 memory were each given three plates, CD8 naive was given two plates, and CD8 memory was given one plate. To increase sequencing depth and limit assay-specific biases, different laboratories used diverse techniques to prepare libraries and sequence TCR repertoires. Overall results and qualifications from the work: Across a few donors, about 4.5% of naive CD4, roughly 3.4% of naive CD8, about 2.3% of memory CD4, and approximately 0.4% of memory CD8 clonotypes were shared. Naive subsets generally had larger estimated clonotype richness than memory subsets did. Pairwise subsampling led to the expectation that sequencing depth would affect the degree of clonotype sharing among donors. Compared with non-shared clonotypes, the clonotypes found in all four sorted-subset donors had higher generation probabilities. Sampling was restricted to blood, and TCR repertoires in tissue are likely to differ from TCR repertoires in blood. Rarefaction of sorted-subset datasets indicated incomplete sequencing despite the large sequencing depth. The genetic and exposure-history diversity represented was limited by the small number of donors.

CDR1 SGHRS and CDR2 YFSETQ were looked up in the germline V gene. V is pruned by 5 bases and J by 3 bases, leaving 11 bases of the junction without a gene match. The CDR3 has 15 amino acids, counting the end cysteine and phenylalanine. Here the CDR3 DNA is all that survives: 45 bases in frame from base 1. The chain is assembled from TRBV5-1 and TRBJ2-7, with TRBD1 matching 7 junction bases. The TCR sequence derives from a man aged 18-30 years in good health. Some clones in this sample may be carry-over from other donors' samples. The sequenced sample was naive CD4+ T cells from PBMCs. This specimen's cell subset or site label, interpreted: CD45RA+ positively selected. The base sequence is TGCGCCAGCAGACCGAACCCGGGACAGCTCTACGAGCAGTACTTC. It is translated as CASRPNPGQLYEQYF.